A selection of T cell receptor beta chains follows, all from one sample in a study of cytomegalovirus exposure and HLA in healthy donors. The assay was immunoSEQ multiplex PCR, and TCRdb's table has in-frame clones only and misses some. Of 100,000 or so clones in the sample, 75% to 90% are singletons; the top ten hold approximately 3.6%. The specimen was PBMCs. The origin of the receptors is a man aged 25 to 40 in good health and CMV-seronegative. The CDR3 runs from the conserved cysteine through the conserved F or W. A D gene is named only where the DNA matches it firmly. A row's size may be missing; if present it is once, few, many or a size class.

D	V	size	J	CDR3	DNA
TRBD1	TRBV15	.	TRBJ2-1	CATSRQPGQGFYNEQFF	TGTGCCACCAGCAGACAACCGGGACAGGGGTTCTACAATGAGCAGTTCTTC
.	TRBV6-1	.	TRBJ1-2	CAGGGEPGSYTF	TGTGCCGGGGGCGGCGAACCTGGTAGCTACACCTTC
.	TRBV29-1	.	TRBJ2-6	CSVEDHSGANVLTF	TGCAGCGTTGAAGATCACTCTGGGGCCAACGTCCTGACTTTC
TRBD1	TRBV30	once	TRBJ2-5	CAWSKGAPEFLKTQYF	TGTGCCTGGAGTAAGGGGGCCCCCGAGTTTTTAAAGACCCAGTACTTC
.	TRBV19	.	TRBJ1-2	CASLSRDYGYTF	TGTGCCAGTCTAAGCCGGGACTATGGCTACACCTTC
TRBD1	TRBV5-6	.	TRBJ1-2	CASSLKRDRGLANYGYTF	TGTGCCAGCAGCTTGAAACGGGACAGGGGACTCGCTAACTATGGCTACACCTTC
TRBD2	TRBV13	.	TRBJ2-3	CASRAGGRTTDTQYF	TGTGCCAGCAGAGCGGGGGGGCGGACGACAGATACGCAGTATTTT
TRBD1	TRBV4-2	.	TRBJ1-1	CASSQEDRVPIEAFF	TGTGCCAGCAGCCAAGAAGACAGGGTTCCCATTGAAGCTTTCTTT
TRBD2	TRBV7-2	.	TRBJ2-1	CASSLAGALDEQFF	TGTGCCAGCAGCCTAGCGGGGGCCTTGGATGAGCAGTTCTTC
TRBD2	TRBV7-9	.	TRBJ2-7	CASSLGLAAGEQYF	TGTGCCAGCAGCCTGGGACTAGCGGCGGGCGAGCAGTACTTC
.	TRBV4-3	.	TRBJ1-1	CASSPLWVADMNTEAFF	TGCGCCAGCAGCCCCCTATGGGTGGCAGACATGAACACTGAAGCTTTCTTT
.	TRBV4-3	.	TRBJ1-1	CASSQDSRGRYTEAFF	TGCGCCAGCAGCCAAGATTCACGGGGGAGGTACACTGAAGCTTTCTTT
TRBD1	TRBV5-1	.	TRBJ2-4	CASSRWTGDIQYF	TGCGCCAGCAGCCGTTGGACAGGGGACATTCAGTACTTC
.	TRBV4-2	.	TRBJ1-2	CASSQASRGSYGYTF	TGTGCCAGCAGCCAAGCTTCCAGGGGTAGCTATGGCTACACCTTC
.	TRBV28	.	TRBJ1-5	CASGPAAATYSNQPQHF	TGTGCCAGCGGTCCCGCGGCGGCTACTTATAGCAATCAGCCCCAGCATTTT
TRBD1	TRBV9	.	TRBJ1-2	CASSVTQGAGGYTF	TGTGCCAGCAGCGTCACACAGGGGGCGGGTGGCTACACCTTC
TRBD2	TRBV4-2	.	TRBJ2-7	CASSQVGTSGSTPPYEQYF	TGTGCCAGCAGCCAAGTTGGGACTAGCGGGAGTACCCCACCCTACGAGCAGTACTTC
TRBD1	TRBV28	.	TRBJ2-5	CASSSDRAIQETQYF	TGTGCCAGCAGTTCTGACAGGGCGATCCAAGAGACCCAGTACTTC
TRBD1	TRBV7-9	.	TRBJ1-2	CASTDRLTGYYGYTF	TGTGCCAGCACCGATCGATTGACAGGGTACTATGGCTACACCTTC
.	TRBV15	.	TRBJ1-4	CATSREGQLNEKLFF	TGTGCCACCAGCAGAGAGGGACAACTCAATGAAAAACTGTTTTTT
.	TRBV11-3	.	TRBJ2-3	CASSLDTTDTQYF	TGTGCCAGCAGCTTGGACACCACAGATACGCAGTATTTT
.	TRBV7-9	.	TRBJ1-1	CASSAGLGGTEAFF	TGTGCCAGCAGCGCCGGTCTTGGGGGGACTGAAGCTTTCTTT
.	TRBV7-2	.	TRBJ2-3	CASSPASRNTDTQYF	TGTGCCAGCAGCCCGGCATCTAGAAACACAGATACGCAGTATTTT
TRBD2	TRBV10-3	.	TRBJ2-5	CAISDGFAGGNLQETQYF	TGTGCCATCAGTGATGGCTTCGCGGGAGGAAACCTCCAAGAGACCCAGTACTTC
TRBD2	TRBV30	.	TRBJ2-3	CAWGTINTDTQYF	TGTGCCTGGGGGACTATCAACACAGATACGCAGTATTTT
TRBD1	TRBV28	.	TRBJ1-5	CASSWPTGGTQPQHF	TGTGCCAGCAGTTGGCCAACAGGGGGGACTCAGCCCCAGCATTTT
TRBD1	TRBV7-2	.	TRBJ2-3	CASSFDRGSDTQYF	TGTGCCAGCAGCTTTGACAGGGGAAGTGATACGCAGTATTTT
TRBD2	TRBV7-9	.	TRBJ2-3	CASSLWTSGSHADTQYF	TGTGCCAGCAGCCTATGGACTAGCGGGAGTCACGCAGATACGCAGTATTTT
.	TRBV5-6	.	TRBJ2-3	CASSLVSPGLVDTQYF	TGTGCCAGCAGCTTGGTCTCTCCGGGGTTGGTAGATACGCAGTATTTT
TRBD1	TRBV4-1	.	TRBJ2-7	CASSRLDRGYEQYF	TGCGCCAGCAGTAGGCTGGACAGGGGCTACGAGCAGTACTTC
.	TRBV9	.	TRBJ2-3	CASTEVGNTDTQYF	TGTGCCAGCACGGAGGTGGGGAACACAGATACGCAGTATTTT
.	TRBV6-1	once	TRBJ1-5	CASSEHAGVGNQPQHF	TGTGCCAGCAGTGAACATGCAGGGGTTGGCAATCAGCCCCAGCATTTT
TRBD1	TRBV14	once	TRBJ2-7	CASSQRTGSYEQYF	TGTGCCAGCAGCCAACGGACAGGTTCCTACGAGCAGTACTTC
.	TRBV28	.	TRBJ2-7	CASSFDRLAYEQYF	TGTGCCAGCAGTTTCGACAGGTTAGCCTACGAGCAGTACTTC
.	TRBV6-1	.	TRBJ2-1	CASSTLDYYNEQFF	TGTGCCAGCAGTACCCTGGACTACTACAATGAGCAGTTCTTC
TRBD2	TRBV11-3	.	TRBJ2-5	CASSSGTSGTLPETQYF	TGTGCCAGCAGCAGCGGGACTAGCGGGACCCTGCCTGAGACCCAGTACTTC
TRBD2	TRBV6-5	.	TRBJ2-7	CASSYGTSGGTYEQYF	TGTGCCAGCAGTTACGGCACTAGCGGGGGGACTTACGAGCAGTACTTC
TRBD1	TRBV7-7	.	TRBJ2-1	CASSPGQEYNEQFF	TGTGCCAGCAGCCCGGGACAGGAGTACAATGAGCAGTTCTTC